This is a list of T cell receptor beta chains from one sample in a study of blood T cell repertoires in COVID-19. Using immunoSEQ multiplex PCR, the repertoire was profiled, and TCRdb retains in-frame clones only, with some absent. The table lists about 140,000 clones, more than 60% of them singletons, with about 8.4% in the top ten. The sample taken for sequencing was peripheral blood. Receptor source: a woman between 50 and 59 years old with active or convalescent COVID-19. Both conserved end residues are part of each CDR3. The order of the fields is J gene, clone size, V gene, D gene, CDR3 protein, CDR3 DNA. D genes are given only for firm matches. Part of the rows lack a size; the others show once, few, many or a class for expanded clones.

j_gene: TRBJ2-2; abundance: .; v_gene: TRBV5-1; d_gene: TRBD1; CDR3aa: CASSRTGPNTGELFF; CDR3nt: TGCGCCAGCAGCCGGACAGGACCGAACACCGGGGAGCTGTTTTTT
j_gene: TRBJ2-3; abundance: .; v_gene: TRBV7-2; d_gene: TRBD2; CDR3aa: CASSLATSGRGPDTPTKYF; CDR3nt: TGTGCCAGCAGCTTAGCGACTAGCGGGAGGGGGCCAGATACGCCCACCAAGTATTTT
j_gene: TRBJ2-2; abundance: .; v_gene: TRBV28; d_gene: .; CDR3aa: CATLESGNTGELFF; CDR3nt: TGTGCCACTCTCGAATCCGGGAACACCGGGGAGCTGTTTTTT
j_gene: TRBJ1-2; abundance: once; v_gene: TRBV11-2; d_gene: .; CDR3aa: CASSLSPANYGYTF; CDR3nt: TGTGCCAGCAGCTTATCCCCCGCTAACTATGGCTACACCTTC
j_gene: TRBJ2-2; abundance: .; v_gene: TRBV28; d_gene: TRBD1; CDR3aa: CASRHGTVNTGELFF; CDR3nt: TGTGCCAGCAGGCATGGGACAGTGAACACCGGGGAGCTGTTTTTT
j_gene: TRBJ1-6; abundance: .; v_gene: TRBV6-2/TRBV6-3; d_gene: .; CDR3aa: CASSYGAGRTVNSPLHF; CDR3nt: TGTGCCAGCAGTTACGGGGCTGGGCGGACGGTTAATTCACCCCTCCACTTT
j_gene: TRBJ2-3; abundance: .; v_gene: TRBV7-2; d_gene: .; CDR3aa: CASSLSNAGAGAQDTQYF; CDR3nt: TGTGCCAGCAGCTTATCTAACGCGGGGGCGGGGGCACAAGATACGCAGTATTTT
j_gene: TRBJ1-1; abundance: .; v_gene: TRBV3-1/TRBV3-2; d_gene: TRBD1; CDR3aa: CASSQDGAQGVSEAFF; CDR3nt: TGTGCCAGCAGCCAAGATGGGGCCCAGGGGGTTTCTGAAGCTTTCTTT
j_gene: TRBJ2-7; abundance: .; v_gene: TRBV2; d_gene: TRBD1; CDR3aa: CAIPSGTGFSYEQYF; CDR3nt: TGTGCCATACCGTCCGGGACAGGATTTTCCTACGAGCAGTACTTC
j_gene: TRBJ2-4; abundance: .; v_gene: TRBV10-3; d_gene: .; CDR3aa: CAISESRASLAKNIQYF; CDR3nt: TGTGCCATCAGTGAGTCGAGAGCGTCCCTAGCCAAAAACATTCAGTACTTC
j_gene: TRBJ2-3; abundance: .; v_gene: TRBV7-2; d_gene: .; CDR3aa: CASRRDGSTDTQYF; CDR3nt: TGTGCCAGTAGGCGGGACGGTAGCACAGATACGCAGTATTTT
j_gene: TRBJ2-7; abundance: .; v_gene: TRBV10-1; d_gene: TRBD1; CDR3aa: CASSAGTGTKSYEQYF; CDR3nt: TGCGCCAGCAGTGCCGGGACAGGTACTAAGAGCTACGAGCAGTACTTC
j_gene: TRBJ2-7; abundance: .; v_gene: TRBV28; d_gene: TRBD2; CDR3aa: CASTRPGLAGTEQYF; CDR3nt: TGTGCCAGCACTCGCCCGGGACTAGCGGGAACAGAGCAGTACTTC
j_gene: TRBJ1-1; abundance: .; v_gene: TRBV5-1; d_gene: .; CDR3aa: CASSLEADSEAFF; CDR3nt: TGCGCCAGCAGCTTGGAGGCTGACAGTGAAGCTTTCTTT
j_gene: TRBJ1-1; abundance: .; v_gene: TRBV6-5; d_gene: .; CDR3aa: CASSYEGGRTEAFF; CDR3nt: TGTGCCAGCAGTTACGAGGGGGGGCGGACTGAAGCTTTCTTT
j_gene: TRBJ2-7; abundance: .; v_gene: TRBV7-2; d_gene: TRBD2; CDR3aa: CASSLAHGLGGGITYEQYF; CDR3nt: TGTGCCAGCAGCTTAGCCCACGGGTTGGGCGGGGGGATCACCTACGAGCAGTACTTC
j_gene: TRBJ2-5; abundance: .; v_gene: TRBV5-1; d_gene: TRBD2; CDR3aa: CASSISGGDQETQYF; CDR3nt: TGCGCCAGCAGCATTAGCGGGGGGGACCAAGAGACCCAGTACTTC
j_gene: TRBJ1-1; abundance: .; v_gene: TRBV6-6; d_gene: TRBD1; CDR3aa: CASSKKGQLNTEAFF; CDR3nt: TGTGCCAGCAGTAAAAAGGGACAGTTGAACACTGAAGCTTTCTTT
j_gene: TRBJ2-1; abundance: .; v_gene: TRBV30; d_gene: TRBD2; CDR3aa: CAGLSGRLSSYNEQFF; CDR3nt: TGTGCCGGATTAAGCGGGAGATTGAGCTCCTACAATGAGCAGTTCTTC
j_gene: TRBJ1-1; abundance: once; v_gene: TRBV2; d_gene: .; CDR3aa: CASSVTGRAEAFF; CDR3nt: TGTGCCAGCAGTGTCACGGGGAGAGCTGAAGCTTTCTTT
j_gene: TRBJ1-2; abundance: once; v_gene: TRBV19; d_gene: .; CDR3aa: CASSGIQGSYGYTF; CDR3nt: TGTGCCAGTAGTGGGATACAGGGATCTTATGGCTACACCTTC
j_gene: TRBJ2-4; abundance: few; v_gene: TRBV5-1; d_gene: TRBD2; CDR3aa: CASSPLIAGEANIQYF; CDR3nt: TGCGCCAGCAGCCCCCTCATAGCGGGAGAGGCAAACATTCAGTACTTC
j_gene: TRBJ2-6; abundance: .; v_gene: TRBV27; d_gene: .; CDR3aa: CASSFQNSGANVLTF; CDR3nt: TGTGCCAGCAGTTTTCAAAACTCTGGGGCCAACGTCCTGACTTTC
j_gene: TRBJ1-1; abundance: .; v_gene: TRBV9; d_gene: .; CDR3aa: CASSVGGAGVNTEAFF; CDR3nt: TGTGCCAGCAGCGTTGGGGGCGCTGGCGTGAACACTGAAGCTTTCTTT
j_gene: TRBJ2-2; abundance: many; v_gene: TRBV30; d_gene: .; CDR3aa: CAWSLENTQGELFF; CDR3nt: TGTGCCTGGAGTCTTGAAAACACCCAAGGGGAGCTGTTTTTT
j_gene: TRBJ1-3; abundance: .; v_gene: TRBV5-8; d_gene: TRBD1; CDR3aa: CASSWTGGASGNTIYF; CDR3nt: TGTGCCAGCAGCTGGACAGGGGGCGCATCTGGAAACACCATATATTTT
j_gene: TRBJ2-2; abundance: .; v_gene: TRBV4-1; d_gene: .; CDR3aa: CASSQVDMGLVAGELFF; CDR3nt: TGCGCCAGCAGCCAAGTTGATATGGGGCTGGTCGCCGGGGAGCTGTTTTTT
j_gene: TRBJ2-7; abundance: .; v_gene: TRBV5-1; d_gene: .; CDR3aa: CASSSPVSTADFYEQYF; CDR3nt: TGCGCCAGCAGCTCACCCGTTTCGACAGCCGACTTCTACGAGCAGTACTTC
j_gene: TRBJ2-1; abundance: .; v_gene: TRBV18; d_gene: .; CDR3aa: CASSPSIGQSYNEQFF; CDR3nt: TGTGCCAGCTCACCGTCTATCGGACAGTCCTACAATGAGCAGTTCTTC
j_gene: TRBJ2-6; abundance: .; v_gene: TRBV2; d_gene: TRBD1; CDR3aa: CASRTGTARSGANVLTF; CDR3nt: TGTGCCAGCAGGACCGGGACAGCTCGATCTGGGGCCAACGTCCTGACTTTC
j_gene: TRBJ2-1; abundance: .; v_gene: TRBV4-2; d_gene: .; CDR3aa: CASSQIAAGYNEQFF; CDR3nt: TGTGCCAGCAGCCAGATAGCGGCGGGCTACAATGAGCAGTTCTTC
j_gene: TRBJ1-6; abundance: .; v_gene: TRBV7-2; d_gene: .; CDR3aa: CASSLAGHHSYNSPLHF; CDR3nt: TGTGCCAGCAGCTTAGCGGGACACCACTCCTATAATTCACCCCTCCACTTT
j_gene: TRBJ1-1; abundance: .; v_gene: TRBV18; d_gene: TRBD1; CDR3aa: CASSPPYGTAGGTEAFF; CDR3nt: TGTGCCAGCTCACCACCATACGGGACAGCAGGAGGGACTGAAGCTTTCTTT
j_gene: TRBJ2-7; abundance: .; v_gene: TRBV29-1; d_gene: TRBD2; CDR3aa: CSVGASGPRNEQYF; CDR3nt: TGCAGCGTTGGGGCTAGCGGCCCTCGGAACGAGCAGTACTTC
j_gene: TRBJ1-5; abundance: few; v_gene: TRBV30; d_gene: TRBD1; CDR3aa: CAWGTGDQPQHF; CDR3nt: TGTGCCTGGGGAACAGGGGATCAGCCCCAGCATTTT
j_gene: TRBJ1-4; abundance: .; v_gene: TRBV19; d_gene: .; CDR3aa: CASSATGTYEKLFF; CDR3nt: TGTGCCAGTAGTGCAACAGGGACCTATGAAAAACTGTTTTTT
j_gene: TRBJ1-5; abundance: few; v_gene: TRBV6-2/TRBV6-3; d_gene: .; CDR3aa: CASSYGPEEINSNQPQHF; CDR3nt: TGTGCCAGCAGTTACGGGCCAGAAGAAATTAATAGCAATCAGCCCCAGCATTTT
j_gene: TRBJ1-1; abundance: few; v_gene: TRBV14; d_gene: .; CDR3aa: CASSQDQRAGEAFF; CDR3nt: TGTGCCAGCAGCCAAGATCAAAGGGCAGGGGAAGCTTTCTTT
j_gene: TRBJ2-4; abundance: .; v_gene: TRBV3-1/TRBV3-2; d_gene: TRBD2; CDR3aa: CASSQDLASGSKNIQYF; CDR3nt: TGTGCCAGCAGCCAAGATCTGGCTAGCGGGTCCAAAAACATTCAGTACTTC
j_gene: TRBJ1-6; abundance: .; v_gene: TRBV6-5; d_gene: .; CDR3aa: CATNRDRGNSPLHF; CDR3nt: TGTGCCACCAACAGGGACCGTGGTAATTCACCCCTCCACTTT
j_gene: TRBJ1-5; abundance: .; v_gene: TRBV6-5; d_gene: .; CDR3aa: CASSRTTANQPQHF; CDR3nt: TGTGCCAGCAGCCGGACAACCGCAAATCAGCCCCAGCATTTT
j_gene: TRBJ2-3; abundance: .; v_gene: TRBV2; d_gene: .; CDR3aa: CASNTQPDTQYF; CDR3nt: TGTGCCAGCAACACACAGCCAGATACGCAGTATTTT
j_gene: TRBJ1-1; abundance: once; v_gene: TRBV7-8; d_gene: TRBD1; CDR3aa: CASSPRGRSDTEAFF; CDR3nt: TGTGCCAGCAGCCCTAGGGGGCGAAGTGACACTGAAGCTTTCTTT
j_gene: TRBJ2-7; abundance: .; v_gene: TRBV14; d_gene: .; CDR3aa: CASSPQGPFIYEQYF; CDR3nt: TGTGCCAGCAGCCCGCAGGGGCCTTTTATCTACGAGCAGTACTTC
j_gene: TRBJ1-3; abundance: .; v_gene: TRBV11-3; d_gene: .; CDR3aa: CASSLTGLGNTIYF; CDR3nt: TGTGCCAGCAGCTTAACAGGATTGGGAAACACCATATATTTT
j_gene: TRBJ2-2; abundance: .; v_gene: TRBV19; d_gene: .; CDR3aa: CASSPGIRAQYTGELFF; CDR3nt: TGTGCCAGTAGCCCCGGGATTAGGGCCCAGTACACCGGGGAGCTGTTTTTT
j_gene: TRBJ1-1; abundance: .; v_gene: TRBV28; d_gene: .; CDR3aa: CASRGGITEAFF; CDR3nt: TGTGCCAGCAGGGGGGGGATCACTGAAGCTTTCTTT
j_gene: TRBJ2-1; abundance: .; v_gene: TRBV6-2/TRBV6-3; d_gene: TRBD2; CDR3aa: CASSPLAGGAVEQFF; CDR3nt: TGTGCCAGCAGCCCTCTAGCGGGGGGGGCGGTAGAGCAGTTCTTC
j_gene: TRBJ1-4; abundance: .; v_gene: TRBV5-1; d_gene: .; CDR3aa: CASSQAPDEKLFF; CDR3nt: TGCGCCAGCAGCCAGGCTCCTGATGAAAAACTGTTTTTT
j_gene: TRBJ1-4; abundance: .; v_gene: TRBV19; d_gene: .; CDR3aa: CATAEEATNEKLFF; CDR3nt: TGTGCCACTGCAGAGGAAGCAACTAATGAAAAACTGTTTTTT
j_gene: TRBJ2-7; abundance: .; v_gene: TRBV6-6; d_gene: .; CDR3aa: CASSYRGTASYEQYF; CDR3nt: TGTGCCAGCAGTTACCGCGGGACAGCCTCCTACGAGCAGTACTTC
j_gene: TRBJ1-1; abundance: .; v_gene: TRBV18; d_gene: .; CDR3aa: CASSPIQDSGEEAFF; CDR3nt: TGTGCCAGCTCACCCATCCAGGACAGCGGTGAAGAAGCTTTCTTT
j_gene: TRBJ2-1; abundance: .; v_gene: TRBV27; d_gene: .; CDR3aa: CASSFRGNEQFF; CDR3nt: TGTGCCAGCAGTTTTAGGGGCAATGAGCAGTTCTTC